Below, 5 T cell receptor beta chains from the same sample are listed, as sequenced in a study of pediatric ulcerative colitis. This table comes from immunoSEQ multiplex PCR, and its TCRdb copy is limited to in-frame clones, with some not included. Of thousands of clones listed, roughly nine tenths are singletons. The sample was blood. These receptors came from a girl under 18 who was a control in a study of pediatric ulcerative colitis.

This chain joins TRBV7-8 and TRBJ2-7; weak D call: TRBD2 (5 bases). Deletions cut 5 bases from V and 5 bases from J, with 19 bases between. The germline V gene has CDR1 SGHVS and CDR2 FQNEAQ. The CDR3 is 15 amino acids. CDR3 coding DNA: TGTGCCAGCAGCACTAACGTTCGGGGTAAAAACGAGCAGTACTTC. As protein: CASSTNVRGKNEQYF.

This sequence joins TRBV28 and TRBJ1-5; D gene uncertain. The CDR3 is 12 residues long. Germline-derived CDR1 and CDR2 are MDHEN and SYDVKM. Trimming took off 11 bases at V and 2 bases at J, with 10 bases between the two ends. In nucleotides, the CDR3 is TGTGCCCTTAGTTCCGGCAATCAGCCCCAGCATTTT. As protein: CALSSGNQPQHF.

The J gene is TRBJ1-1, the V gene TRBV18; 11 nucleotides match TRBD1. Germline CDR1 is KGHSH and CDR2 is LQKENI. This CDR3 is built from 16 residues. Unmatched junction bases numbered 4, after V lost 4 bases and J lost 0 bases. The CDR3 DNA is TGTGCCAGCTCACTAGGGACAGGGGGATTGAACACTGAAGCTTTCTTT. Amino acids: CASSLGTGGLNTEAFF.

J is TRBJ2-7 and V is TRBV18; possibly TRBD2 for D (6 bases). The CDR3 sequence is 14 residues long. V gave up 2 bases and J gave up 0 bases, with 8 bases separating them. Germline lookup yields CDR1 KGHSH and CDR2 LQKENI. The CDR3 protein is CASSPAGSSYEQYF. For the CDR3, the DNA is TGTGCCAGCTCACCAGCGGGGAGCTCCTACGAGCAGTACTTC.

V usage is TRBV5-6 and J usage is TRBJ1-1, with D hard to call. Trimming shortened V by 1 base and J by 0 bases, and 10 bases separated the two germline ends. CDR3 length: 15 residues. Per germline, CDR1 SGHDT and CDR2 YYEEEE. The CDR3 reads CASSLPRRLNTEAFF. In nucleotides, the CDR3 is TGTGCCAGCAGCTTGCCCCGGAGGCTGAACACTGAAGCTTTCTTT.